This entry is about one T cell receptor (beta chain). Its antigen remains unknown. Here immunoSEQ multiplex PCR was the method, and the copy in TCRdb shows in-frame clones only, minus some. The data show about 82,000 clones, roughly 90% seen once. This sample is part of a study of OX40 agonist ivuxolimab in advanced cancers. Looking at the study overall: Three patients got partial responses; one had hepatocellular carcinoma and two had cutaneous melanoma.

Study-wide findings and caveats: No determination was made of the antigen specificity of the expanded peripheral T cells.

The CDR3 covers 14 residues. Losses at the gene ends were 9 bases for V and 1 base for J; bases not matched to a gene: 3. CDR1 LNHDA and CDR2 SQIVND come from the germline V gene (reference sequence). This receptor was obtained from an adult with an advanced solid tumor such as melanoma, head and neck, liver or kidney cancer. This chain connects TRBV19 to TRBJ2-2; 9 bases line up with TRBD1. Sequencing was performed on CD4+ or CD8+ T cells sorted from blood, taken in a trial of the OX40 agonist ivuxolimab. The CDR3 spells CASRGQGNTGELFF. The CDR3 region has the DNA TGTGCCAGCCGGGGACAGGGGAACACCGGGGAGCTGTTTTTT.